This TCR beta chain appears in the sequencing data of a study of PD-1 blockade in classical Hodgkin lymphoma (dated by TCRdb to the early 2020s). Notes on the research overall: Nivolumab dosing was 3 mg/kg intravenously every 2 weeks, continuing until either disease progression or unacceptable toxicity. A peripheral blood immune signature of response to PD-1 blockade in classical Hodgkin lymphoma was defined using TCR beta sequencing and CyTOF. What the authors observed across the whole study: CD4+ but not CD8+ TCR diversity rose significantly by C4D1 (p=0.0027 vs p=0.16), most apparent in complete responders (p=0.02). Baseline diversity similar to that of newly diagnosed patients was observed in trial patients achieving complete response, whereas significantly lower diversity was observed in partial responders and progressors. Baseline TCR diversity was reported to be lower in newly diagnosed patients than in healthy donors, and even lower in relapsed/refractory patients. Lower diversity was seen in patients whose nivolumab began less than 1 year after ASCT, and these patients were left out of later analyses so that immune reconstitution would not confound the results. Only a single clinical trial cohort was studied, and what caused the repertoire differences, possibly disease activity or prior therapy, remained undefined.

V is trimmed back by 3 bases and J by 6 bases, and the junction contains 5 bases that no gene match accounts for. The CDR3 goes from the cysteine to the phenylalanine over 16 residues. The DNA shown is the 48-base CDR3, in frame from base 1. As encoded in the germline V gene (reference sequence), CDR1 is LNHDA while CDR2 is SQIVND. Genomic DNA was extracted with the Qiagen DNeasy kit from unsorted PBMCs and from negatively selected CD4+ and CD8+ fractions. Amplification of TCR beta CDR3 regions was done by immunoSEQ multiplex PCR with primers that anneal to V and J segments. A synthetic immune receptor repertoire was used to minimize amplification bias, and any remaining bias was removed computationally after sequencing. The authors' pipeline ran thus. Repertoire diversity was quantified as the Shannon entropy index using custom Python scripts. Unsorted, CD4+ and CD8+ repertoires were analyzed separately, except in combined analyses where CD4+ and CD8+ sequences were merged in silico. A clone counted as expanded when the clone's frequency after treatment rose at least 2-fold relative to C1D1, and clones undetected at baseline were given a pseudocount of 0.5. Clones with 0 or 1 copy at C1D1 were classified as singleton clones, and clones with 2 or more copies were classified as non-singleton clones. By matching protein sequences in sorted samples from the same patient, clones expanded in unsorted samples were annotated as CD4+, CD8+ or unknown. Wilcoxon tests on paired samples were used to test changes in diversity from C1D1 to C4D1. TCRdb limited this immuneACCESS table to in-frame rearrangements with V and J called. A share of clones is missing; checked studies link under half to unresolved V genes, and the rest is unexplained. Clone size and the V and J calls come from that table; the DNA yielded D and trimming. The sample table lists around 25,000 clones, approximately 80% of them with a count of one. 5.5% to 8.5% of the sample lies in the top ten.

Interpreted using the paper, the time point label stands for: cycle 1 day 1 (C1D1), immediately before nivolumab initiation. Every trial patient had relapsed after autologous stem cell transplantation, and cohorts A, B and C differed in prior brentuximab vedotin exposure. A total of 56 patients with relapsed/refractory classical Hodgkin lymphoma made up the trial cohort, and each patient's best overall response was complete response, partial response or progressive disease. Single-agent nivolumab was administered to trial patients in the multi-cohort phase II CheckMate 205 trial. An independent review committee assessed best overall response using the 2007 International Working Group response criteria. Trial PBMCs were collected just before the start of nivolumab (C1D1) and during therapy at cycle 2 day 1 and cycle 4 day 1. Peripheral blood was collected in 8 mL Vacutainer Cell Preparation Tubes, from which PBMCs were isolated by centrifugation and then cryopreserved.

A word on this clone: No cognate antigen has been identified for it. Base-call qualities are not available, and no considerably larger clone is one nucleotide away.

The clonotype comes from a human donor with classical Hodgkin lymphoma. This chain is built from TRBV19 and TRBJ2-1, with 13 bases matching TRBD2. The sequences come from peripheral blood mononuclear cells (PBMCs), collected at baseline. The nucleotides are TGTGCCAGTAGTATCTGGGGGACTAGCGGGGTCAATGAGCAGTTCTTC. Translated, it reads CASSIWGTSGVNEQFF.